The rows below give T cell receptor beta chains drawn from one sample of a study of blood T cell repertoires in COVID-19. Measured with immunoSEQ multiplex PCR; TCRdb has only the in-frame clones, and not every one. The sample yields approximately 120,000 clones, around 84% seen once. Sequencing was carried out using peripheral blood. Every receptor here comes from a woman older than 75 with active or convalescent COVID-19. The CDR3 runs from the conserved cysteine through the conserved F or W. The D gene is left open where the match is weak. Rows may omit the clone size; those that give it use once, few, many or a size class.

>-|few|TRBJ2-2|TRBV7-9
TGTGCCAGCAGCTTCCAGGGGGAGGTCGGGGAGCTGTTTTTT
CASSFQGEVGELFF
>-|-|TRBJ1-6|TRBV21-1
TGTGCCAGCAGCAATTGGCAGGGCAATAATTCACCCCTCCACTTT
CASSNWQGNNSPLHF
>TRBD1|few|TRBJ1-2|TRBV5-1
TGCGCCAGCAGCACAGGGGCCTTCTCGGGCTATGGCTACACCTTC
CASSTGAFSGYGYTF
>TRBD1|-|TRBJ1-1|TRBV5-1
TGCGCCAGCAGCTTGGAGACAGGGCTCGGCACTGAAGCTTTCTTT
CASSLETGLGTEAFF
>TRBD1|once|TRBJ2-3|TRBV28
TGTGCCAGCAGTTCACCGGGACAGGGGCTTGATACGCAGTATTTT
CASSSPGQGLDTQYF
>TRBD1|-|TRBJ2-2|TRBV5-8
TGTGCCAGCAGCTTACTGACAGGGGTGGTCGGGGAGCTGTTTTTT
CASSLLTGVVGELFF
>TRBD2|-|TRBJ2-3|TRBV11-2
TGTGCCAGCAGCTTAGATGCGGTGGGACTAGCGTCAGATACGCAGTATTTT
CASSLDAVGLASDTQYF
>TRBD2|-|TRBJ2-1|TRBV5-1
TGCGCCAGCAGCTTGGCAAATCTAGCGGGAGTCTACAATGAGCAGTTCTTC
CASSLANLAGVYNEQFF
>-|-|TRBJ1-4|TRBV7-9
TGTGCCAGCAGCTTAGGGGGCCAGGATGAAAAACTGTTTTTT
CASSLGGQDEKLFF
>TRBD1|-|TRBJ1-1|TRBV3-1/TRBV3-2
TGTGCCAGCAGCCATGCCGGGACAGCGAACACTGAAGCTTTCTTT
CASSHAGTANTEAFF
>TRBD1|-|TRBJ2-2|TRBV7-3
TGTGCCAGCAGGGAAACAGCGACAGGGGGCGGCGGGGAGCTGTTTTTT
CASRETATGGGGELFF
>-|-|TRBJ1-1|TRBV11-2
TGTGCCAGCAGCTCACGGACATTGAACACTGAAGCTTTCTTT
CASSSRTLNTEAFF
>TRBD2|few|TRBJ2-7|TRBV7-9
TGTGCCAGCAGCCGGGAGGGAAGGGGCGCCTACGAGCAGTACTTC
CASSREGRGAYEQYF
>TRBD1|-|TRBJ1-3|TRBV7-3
TGTGCCAGCAGCTCCACAGGGGCGAGCTCTGGAAACACCATATATTTT
CASSSTGASSGNTIYF
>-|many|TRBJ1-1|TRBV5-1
TGCGCCAGCAGCTCTCTCAGGGGTAACACTGAAGCTTTCTTT
CASSSLRGNTEAFF
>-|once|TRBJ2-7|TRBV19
TGTGCCAGCGTCGACAGTAGGAGAGACGAGCAGTACTTC
CASVDSRRDEQYF
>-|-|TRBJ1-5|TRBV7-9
TGTGCCAGCAGCTCGGGGGTTAGGCCCCAGCATTTT
CASSSGVRPQHF
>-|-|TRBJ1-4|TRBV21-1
TGTGCCAGCAGCACCATAATATGGGGCGGTACCGGTAATGAAAAACTGTTTTTT
CASSTIIWGGTGNEKLFF
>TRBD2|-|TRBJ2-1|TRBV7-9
TGTGCCAGCAGCTTACCTAGCGGGAGACGCAATGAGCAGTTCTTC
CASSLPSGRRNEQFF
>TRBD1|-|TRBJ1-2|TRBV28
TGTGCCAGCAGTTCCGGGACAGGGACTATGCGCTACACCTTC
CASSSGTGTMRYTF
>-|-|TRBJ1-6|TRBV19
TGTGCCAGTAGTATAGCCACCAGGGGAAATTCACCCCTCCACTTT
CASSIATRGNSPLHF
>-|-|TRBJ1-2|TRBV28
TGTGCCAGCTTCCTGCGGGTGAAGGGCTACACCTTC
CASFLRVKGYTF
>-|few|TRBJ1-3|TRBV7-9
TGTGCCAGCAGCTCTACAGGCTCTGGAAACACCATATATTTT
CASSSTGSGNTIYF
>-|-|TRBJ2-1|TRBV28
TGTGCCAGCAGTAGCGGGTGGTACAATGAGCAGTTCTTC
CASSSGWYNEQFF
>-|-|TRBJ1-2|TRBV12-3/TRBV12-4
TGTGCCAGCAGTTTGTTAGGGGGCTATGGCTACACCTTC
CASSLLGGYGYTF
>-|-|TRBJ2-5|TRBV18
TGTGCCAGCTCATACAGTAACCAAGAGACCCAGTACTTC
CASSYSNQETQYF
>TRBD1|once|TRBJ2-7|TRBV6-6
TGTGCCAGCAGTTACGGGACAGGGGTCTACGAGCAGTACTTC
CASSYGTGVYEQYF
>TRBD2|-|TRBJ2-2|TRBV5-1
TGCGCCAGCAGCTTGTATGGCGGGACTAGTGGGAACACCGGGGAGCTGTTTTTT
CASSLYGGTSGNTGELFF
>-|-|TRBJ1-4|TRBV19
TGTGCCAGCAGTTCGACGGCGGGGCTTGGCGAAAAACTGTTTTTT
CASSSTAGLGEKLFF
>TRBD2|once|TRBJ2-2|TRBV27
TGTGCCAGCAGTTTATTAGGCCCGGGACTAGCGGGGACCGGGGAGCTGTTTTTT
CASSLLGPGLAGTGELFF
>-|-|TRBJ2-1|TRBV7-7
TGTGCTAGCAGCCCCCTGGGCCGGAACTGGCAGCTTTCCTACAATGAGCAGTTCTTC
CASSPLGRNWQLSYNEQFF
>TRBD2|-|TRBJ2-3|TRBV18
TGTGCCAGCTCGCTGAGCGGGAGGAATGCAGATACGCAGTATTTT
CASSLSGRNADTQYF
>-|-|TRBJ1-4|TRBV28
TGTGCCAGCACTCCGGGGGGGCAGGGTGATGAAAAACTGTTTTTT
CASTPGGQGDEKLFF
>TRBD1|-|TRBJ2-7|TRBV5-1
TGCGCCAGCAGCTTACCGGACAGGGGATATAGCGAGCAGTACTTC
CASSLPDRGYSEQYF
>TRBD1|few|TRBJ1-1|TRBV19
TGTGCCACTCGGGGACAGGGCGGTGAAGCTTTCTTT
CATRGQGGEAFF
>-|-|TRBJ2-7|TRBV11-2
TGTGCCAGCAGCCGGGCCGGAGGGGGCGCCTACGAGCAGTACTTC
CASSRAGGGAYEQYF
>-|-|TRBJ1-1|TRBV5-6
TGTGCCAGCAGCCCTGACGGAGGATCTTGGCACACTGAAGCTTTCTTT
CASSPDGGSWHTEAFF
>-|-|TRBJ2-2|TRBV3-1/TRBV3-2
TGTGCCAGCACCCAATTGGGCAGACCGAACACCGGGGAGCTGTTTTTT
CASTQLGRPNTGELFF
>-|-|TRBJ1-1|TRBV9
TGTGCCAGCAGCGTGGTGGACAGAGAAGCTTTCTTT
CASSVVDREAFF
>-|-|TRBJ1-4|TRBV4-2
TGTGCCAGCAGCCAAGTACTATCTAGGGAAAAACTGTTTTTT
CASSQVLSREKLFF
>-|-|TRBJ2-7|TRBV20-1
TGCAGTGCTAGTCGGCGGGCAACCTACGAGCAGTACTTC
CSASRRATYEQYF
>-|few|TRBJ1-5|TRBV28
TGTGCCAGCAAAACCCCGGGAAGGAGCAATCAGCCCCAGCATTTT
CASKTPGRSNQPQHF
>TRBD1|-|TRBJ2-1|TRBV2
TGTGCCAGCAGTGAATATGGGACAGGCAATTACAATGAGCAGTTCTTC
CASSEYGTGNYNEQFF
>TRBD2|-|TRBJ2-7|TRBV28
TGTGCCGGGGGGGACGGCCTCTACGAGCAGTACTTC
CAGGDGLYEQYF
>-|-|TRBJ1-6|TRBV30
TGTGCCTGGACTATGACAGTTGTTAATTCACCCCTCCACTTT
CAWTMTVVNSPLHF